These 20 T cell receptor beta chains share one sample of origin, sequenced in a study of blood T cell repertoires in COVID-19. Measured with immunoSEQ multiplex PCR; TCRdb has only the in-frame clones, and not every one. The sample has around 150,000 clones, around nine tenths seen once; the top ten hold around 4.6%. Material: peripheral blood. The receptors derive from a human donor in a cohort sampled during active COVID-19.

This chain uses TRBV9 with TRBJ1-2; 8 positions match TRBD1. Germline lookup yields CDR1 SGDLS and CDR2 YYNGEE. The CDR3 runs to 14 residues. The trim removed 2 bases at V and 5 bases at J, leaving 5 bases unmatched. CDR3 nucleotides: TGTGCCAGCAGCGTCGACAGGGGTAAGTATGGCTACACCTTC. As protein: CASSVDRGKYGYTF.

V and J are TRBV18 and TRBJ1-4; 10 bases map to TRBD1. The germline gives CDR1 KGHSH, CDR2 LQKENI. V gave up 1 base and J gave up 8 bases; unmatched junction bases: 1. The CDR3 sequence is 14 residues long. As DNA, the CDR3 is TGTGCCAGCTCACCACGGGACAGGGGCGAAAAACTGTTTTTT. As protein: CASSPRDRGEKLFF.

V usage is TRBV10-3 and J usage is TRBJ2-1; 8 nucleotides line up with TRBD1. Germline CDR1 is ENHRY and CDR2 is SYGVKD. V lost 6 bases and J lost 2; bases outside the gene matches: 12. The CDR3 sequence is 17 residues long. CDR3 coding DNA: TGTGCCATCAGCGCCCTAGACAGGGGCGTCCCCTACAATGAGCAGTTCTTC. Amino acid sequence: CAISALDRGVPYNEQFF.

The chain links TRBV7-9 to TRBJ2-1, with TRBD2 identical over 10 bases. The CDR3 totals 17 residues. V lost 1 base to trimming and J lost 7 bases; unmatched junction nucleotides: 10. CDR1 and CDR2 (germline): SEHNR, FQNEAQ (reference sequence). This CDR3 reads CASSLGGSGGPLNEQFF. The DNA for the CDR3 is TGTGCCAGCAGCTTAGGGGGTAGCGGGGGGCCCCTAAATGAGCAGTTCTTC.

This clone came up a few times. The conserved closing phenylalanine or tryptophan is absent in this CDR3, likely reflecting a read error. Because the CDR3's place on the DNA is in doubt, the DNA is left out and the CDR3 is given as listed by TCRdb. V usage is TRBV3-1 (or the pseudogene TRBV3-2) and J usage is TRBJ2-7; no DNA check was done on the table's D call, TRBD2. The CDR3 region is 10 residues in length, termini included. Germline CDR1 reads LGHDT; CDR2 reads YNNKEL (reference sequence). CDR3 loop: CASSQDLEEY.

The gene calls are TRBV6-1 and TRBJ1-5; 7 nucleotides agree with TRBD1. With 3 bases clipped from V and 2 bases from J, the junction kept 4 bases outside the gene matches. The germline gives CDR1 MNHNS, CDR2 SASEGT. CDR3 length: 15 residues. The CDR3 sequence is CASSDRQGGNQPQHF. The CDR3 nucleotides read TGTGCCAGCAGTGACCGACAGGGAGGCAATCAGCCCCAGCATTTT.

The V call is TRBV4-2, the J call TRBJ1-1; D call uncertain. The CDR3 is 16 residues long. With 0 bases removed from V and 0 bases from J, the gap between germline ends came to 11 bases. Per germline, CDR1 LGHNA and CDR2 YNFKEQ. The CDR3 loop reads CASSQETNSMNTEAFF. The CDR3, as DNA: TGTGCCAGCAGCCAAGAAACGAACAGCATGAACACTGAAGCTTTCTTT.

This chain links TRBV28 with TRBJ1-4, with TRBD1 as a possible D gene (5 bases). Germline V lookup: CDR1 MDHEN, CDR2 SYDVKM. V lost 3 bases and J lost 4, with 9 bases in between. The CDR3 runs 14 residues. The CDR3 coding sequence is TGTGCCAGCAGTTTGGGGGGTGGTAATGAAAAACTGTTTTTT. This codes for CASSLGGGNEKLFF.

This clone was counted a few times. The V call is TRBV11-2, the J call TRBJ2-7; TRBD1 might be the D (6 bases). The CDR3 consists of 14 residues. CDR1 is SGHAT and CDR2 is FQNNGV in the germline V gene. Trimming removed 7 bases at V and 2 bases at J, with 15 bases between. Written as DNA, the CDR3 is TGTGCCAGCACCACGGGCAGGGGCACCTACGAGCAGTACTTC. Translated, it gives CASTTGRGTYEQYF.

The chain combines TRBV19 with TRBJ2-4; TRBD1 might be the D (5 bases). Trimming took 3 bases from V and 0 from J, leaving 15 bases between them. This CDR3 contains 17 residues. Germline V lookup: CDR1 LNHDA, CDR2 SQIVND (reference sequence). The CDR3 loop reads CASSMGPQKLAKNIQYF. The CDR3 DNA reads as TGTGCCAGTAGTATGGGGCCTCAGAAACTAGCCAAAAACATTCAGTACTTC.

This clone was counted a single time. The chain couples TRBV28 to TRBJ2-1; 8 bases agree with TRBD1. From germline, CDR1 is MDHEN and CDR2 SYDVKM. Germline trimming cut 7 bases from V and 7 bases from J; bases unmatched to any gene: 9. CDR3 length: 14 amino acids. CDR3 bases: TGTGCCAGCAACCTTTTGACAGGGGAGAATGAGCAGTTCTTC. Encoded protein: CASNLLTGENEQFF.

The gene calls are TRBV6-5 and TRBJ2-2, with 9 bases matching TRBD1. Germline CDR1 MNHEY, CDR2 SVGAGI. V was clipped by 7 bases and J by 6 bases; unmatched bases: 9. The CDR3 runs to 15 residues. CDR3 bases: TGTGCCAGCATGGAGACAGGGGGGCTGCCCGGGGAGCTGTTTTTT. Translation: CASMETGGLPGELFF.

The V gene is TRBV5-1, the J gene TRBJ2-7; 9 nucleotides agree with TRBD2. CDR3 length: 14 residues. Losses at the gene ends were 4 bases for V and 4 bases for J; bases not matched to a gene: 6. Germline V lookup: CDR1 SGHRS, CDR2 YFSETQ. The CDR3 DNA sequence: TGCGCCAGCAGCCATAGCGGGAGTGGGTACGAGCAGTACTTC. Protein sequence: CASSHSGSGYEQYF.

This sequence joins TRBV5-1 and TRBJ2-7, with 12 bases lining up with TRBD1. V lost 3 bases to trimming and J lost 5 bases; unmatched junction nucleotides: 6. Germline-derived CDR1 and CDR2 are SGHRS and YFSETQ. The length of the CDR3 is 15 residues. CDR3 sequence: CASSWGTGGPHEQYF. DNA of the CDR3: TGCGCCAGCAGCTGGGGGACAGGGGGCCCCCACGAGCAGTACTTC.

This clone appeared a single time. The V and J genes are TRBV30 and TRBJ1-1, with 9 positions matching TRBD1. The J segment lost 8 bases and the V segment lost 1 base, leaving 17 bases of the junction unmatched. This CDR3 has 17 amino acids. Germline V gene lookup returns CDR1 GTSNPN and CDR2 SVGIG (reference sequence). CDR3 bases: TGTGCCTGGAGTGCGGGTTGGACCAGGACAGGGGTTTTGGAAGCTTTCTTT. Its translation: CAWSAGWTRTGVLEAFF.

The genes are TRBV2 and TRBJ1-4; no reliable D call. Between the trimmed V and J ends, which lost 5 bases and 0 bases, there was a span of 10 bases. The CDR3 runs to 15 residues. CDR1 and CDR2 (germline): SNHLY, FYNNEI. The CDR3 protein is CASSRWAPTNEKLFF. In nucleotides, the CDR3 is TGTGCCAGCAGTAGGTGGGCACCAACTAATGAAAAACTGTTTTTT.

The chain links TRBV27 to TRBJ1-2, with D perhaps TRBD1 (6 bases). CDR1 is MNHEY, CDR2 SMNVEV, per germline (reference sequence). The CDR3 is 15 amino acids. V lost 5 bases, J lost 7 bases, and 20 bases lay in between. CDR3 residues: CASSPRGFDAGGYTF. As DNA, the CDR3 is TGTGCCAGCAGTCCTAGGGGGTTTGACGCGGGTGGCTACACCTTC.

V gene TRBV5-1 combines with J gene TRBJ1-4; tentatively, D is TRBD1 (6 bases). The germline CDR1 and CDR2 sequences are SGHRS and YFSETQ. CDR3 length equals 16 residues. Trimming pared 0 bases from V and 0 bases from J, leaving 9 bases between. Here the CDR3 reads CASSLGRGTTNEKLFF. The CDR3 DNA follows: TGCGCCAGCAGCTTGGGCAGGGGAACAACTAATGAAAAACTGTTTTTT. Together with reference TRBV5-1 and TRBJ1-4, the CDR3 gives the full variable domain: KAGVTQTPRYLIKTRGQQVTLSCSPISGHRSVSWYQQTPGQGLQFLFEYFSETQRNKGNFPGRFSGRQFSNSRSEMNVSTLELGDSALYLCASSLGRGTTNEKLFFGSGTQLSVL.

The chain uses TRBV30 and TRBJ1-1, with TRBD1 as a possible D gene (6 bases). V gave up 0 bases and J gave up 8 bases, with 10 bases separating them. CDR3 length: 12 amino acids. Looked up from germline, CDR1 is GTSNPN and CDR2 is SVGIG (reference sequence). CDR3 residues: CAWSVGTSEAFF. DNA of the CDR3: TGTGCCTGGAGTGTAGGGACAAGCGAAGCTTTCTTT.

The chain combines TRBV11-2 with TRBJ1-3; TRBD1 aligns across 9 bases. Germline-derived CDR1 and CDR2 are SGHAT and FQNNGV. J was trimmed by 0 bases and V by 1 base; bases with no gene match: 1. The CDR3 is 16 residues long. The CDR3 coding sequence is TGTGCCAGCAGCTTAGGGACAGGGGTCTCTGGAAACACCATATATTTT. Protein: CASSLGTGVSGNTIYF.